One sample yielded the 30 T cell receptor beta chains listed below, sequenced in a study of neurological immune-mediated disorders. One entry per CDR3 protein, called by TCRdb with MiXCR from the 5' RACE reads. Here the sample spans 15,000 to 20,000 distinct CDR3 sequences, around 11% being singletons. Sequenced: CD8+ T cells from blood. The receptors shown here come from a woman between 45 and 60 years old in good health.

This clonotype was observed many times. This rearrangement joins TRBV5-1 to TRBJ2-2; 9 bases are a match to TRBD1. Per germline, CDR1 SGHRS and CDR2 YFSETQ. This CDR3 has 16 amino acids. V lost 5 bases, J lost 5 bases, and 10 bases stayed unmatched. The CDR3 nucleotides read TGCGCCAGCAGTCCGACGCCGGGACAGGGTACCGGGGAGCTGTTTTTT. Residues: CASSPTPGQGTGELFF.

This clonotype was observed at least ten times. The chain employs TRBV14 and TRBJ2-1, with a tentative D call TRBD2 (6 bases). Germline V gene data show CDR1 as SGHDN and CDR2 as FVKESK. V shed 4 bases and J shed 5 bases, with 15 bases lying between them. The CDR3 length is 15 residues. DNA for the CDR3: TGTGCCAGCAGCCTCTTGGCGCGGGGCGACAATGAGCAGTTCTTC. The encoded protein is CASSLLARGDNEQFF.

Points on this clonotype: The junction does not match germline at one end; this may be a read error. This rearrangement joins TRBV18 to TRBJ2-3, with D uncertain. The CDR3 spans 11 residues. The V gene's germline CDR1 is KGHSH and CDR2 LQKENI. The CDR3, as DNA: TGTGCCAACTCAGTCACAGATACGCAGTATTTT. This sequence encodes CANSVTDTQYF. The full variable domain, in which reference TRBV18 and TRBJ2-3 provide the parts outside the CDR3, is NAGVMQNPRHLVRRRGQEARLRCSPMKGHSHVYWYRQLPEEGLKFMVYLQKENIIDESGMPKERFSAEFPKEGPSILRIQQVVRGDSAAYFCANSVTDTQYFGPGTRLTVL.

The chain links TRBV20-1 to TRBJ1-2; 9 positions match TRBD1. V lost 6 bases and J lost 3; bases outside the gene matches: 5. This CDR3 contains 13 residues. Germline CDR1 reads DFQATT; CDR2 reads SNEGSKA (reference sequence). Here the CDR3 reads CSAWDRDDYGYTF. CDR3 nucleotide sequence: TGCAGTGCCTGGGACAGGGATGACTATGGCTACACCTTC.

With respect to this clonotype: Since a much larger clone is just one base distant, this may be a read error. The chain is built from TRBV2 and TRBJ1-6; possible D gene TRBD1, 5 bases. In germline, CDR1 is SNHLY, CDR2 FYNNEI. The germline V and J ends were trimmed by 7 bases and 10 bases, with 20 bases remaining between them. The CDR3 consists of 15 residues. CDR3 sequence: CASNLRGPVGSPLHF. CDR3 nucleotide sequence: TGTGCCAGCAACCTACGGGGCCCCGTTGGATCACCCCTCCACTTT.

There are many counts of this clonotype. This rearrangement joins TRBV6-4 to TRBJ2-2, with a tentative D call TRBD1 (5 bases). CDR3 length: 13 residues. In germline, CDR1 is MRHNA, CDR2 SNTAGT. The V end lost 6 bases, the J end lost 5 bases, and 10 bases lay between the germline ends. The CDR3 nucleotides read TGTGCCAGCAGAGAATCAGGGACCGGGGAGCTGTTTTTT. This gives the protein CASRESGTGELFF.

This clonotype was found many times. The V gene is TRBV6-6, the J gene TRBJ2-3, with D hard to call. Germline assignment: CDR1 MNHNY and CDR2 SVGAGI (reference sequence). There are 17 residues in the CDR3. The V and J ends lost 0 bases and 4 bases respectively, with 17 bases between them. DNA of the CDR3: TGTGCCAGCAGTTACTCGGCGGTCCCCCGTGACGCAGATACGCAGTATTTT. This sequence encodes CASSYSAVPRDADTQYF.

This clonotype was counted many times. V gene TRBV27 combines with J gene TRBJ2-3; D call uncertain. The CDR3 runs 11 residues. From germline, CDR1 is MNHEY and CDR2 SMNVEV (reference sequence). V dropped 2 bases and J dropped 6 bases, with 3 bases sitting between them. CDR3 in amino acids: CASSLGDTQYF. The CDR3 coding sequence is TGTGCCAGCAGTTTAGGGGATACGCAGTATTTT.

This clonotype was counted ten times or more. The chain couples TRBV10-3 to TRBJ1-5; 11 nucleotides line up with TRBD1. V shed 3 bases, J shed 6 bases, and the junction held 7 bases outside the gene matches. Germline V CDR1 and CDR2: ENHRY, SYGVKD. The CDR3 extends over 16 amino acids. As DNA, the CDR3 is TGTGCCATCAGTGATTTTGGGACAGGGGGTATTCAGCCCCAGCATTTT. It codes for CAISDFGTGGIQPQHF.

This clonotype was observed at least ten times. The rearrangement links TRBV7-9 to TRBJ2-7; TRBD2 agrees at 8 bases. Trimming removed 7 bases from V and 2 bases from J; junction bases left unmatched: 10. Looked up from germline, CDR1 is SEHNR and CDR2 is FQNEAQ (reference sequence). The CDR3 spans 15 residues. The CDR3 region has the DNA TGTGCCAGCACCCCCCCCGGGACTAGAGCCTACGAGCAGTACTTC. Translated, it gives CASTPPGTRAYEQYF.

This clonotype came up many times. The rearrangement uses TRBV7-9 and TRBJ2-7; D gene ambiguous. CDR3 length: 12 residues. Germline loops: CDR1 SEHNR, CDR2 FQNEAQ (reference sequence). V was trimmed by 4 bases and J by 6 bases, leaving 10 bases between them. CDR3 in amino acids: CASSSTNLEQYF. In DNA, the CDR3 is TGTGCCAGCAGCTCCACTAACCTCGAGCAGTACTTC.

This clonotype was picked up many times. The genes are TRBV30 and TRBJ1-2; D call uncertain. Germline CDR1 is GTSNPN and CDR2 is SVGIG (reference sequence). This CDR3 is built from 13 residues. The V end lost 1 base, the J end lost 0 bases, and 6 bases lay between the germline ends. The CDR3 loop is CAWSDVANYGYTF. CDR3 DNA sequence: TGTGCCTGGAGTGATGTAGCTAACTATGGCTACACCTTC.

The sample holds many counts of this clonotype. Here the CDR3 DNA reads TGCGCCAGCAGAAAAACCGGGACAGGACTGAACACCGGGGAGCTGTTTTTT. This translates into CASRKTGTGLNTGELFF. The V gene is TRBV5-1, the J gene TRBJ2-2; TRBD1 aligns across 8 bases. CDR1 SGHRS and CDR2 YFSETQ come from the germline V gene. The CDR3 sequence is 17 residues long. J was trimmed by 1 base and V by 5 bases; bases with no gene match: 10.

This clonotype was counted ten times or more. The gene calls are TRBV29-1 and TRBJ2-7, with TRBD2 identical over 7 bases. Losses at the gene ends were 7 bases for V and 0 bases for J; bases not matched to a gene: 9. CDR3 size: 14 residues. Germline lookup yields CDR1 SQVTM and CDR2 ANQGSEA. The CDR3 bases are TGCAGCGCCGCGGGGAGCGGGGCCTCCTACGAGCAGTACTTC. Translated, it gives CSAAGSGASYEQYF.

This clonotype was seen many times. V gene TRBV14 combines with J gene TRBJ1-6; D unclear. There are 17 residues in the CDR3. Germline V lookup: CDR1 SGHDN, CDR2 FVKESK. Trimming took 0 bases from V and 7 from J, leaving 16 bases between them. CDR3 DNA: TGTGCCAGCAGCCAAGATGGGGTCCTAGGAGCGAATTCACCCCTCCACTTT. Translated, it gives CASSQDGVLGANSPLHF. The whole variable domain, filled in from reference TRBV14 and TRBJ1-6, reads EAGVTQFPSHSVIEKGQTVTLRCDPISGHDNLYWYRRVMGKEIKFLLHFVKESKQDESGMPNNRFLAERTGGTYSTLKVQPAELEDSGVYFCASSQDGVLGANSPLHFGNGTRLTVT.

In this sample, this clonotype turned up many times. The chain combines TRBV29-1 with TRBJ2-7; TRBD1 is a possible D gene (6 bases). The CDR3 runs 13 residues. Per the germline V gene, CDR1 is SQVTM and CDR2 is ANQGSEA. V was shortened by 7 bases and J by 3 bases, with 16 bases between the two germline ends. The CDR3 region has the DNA TGCAGCGCCACAGACAGGTTCGACTACGAGCAGTACTTC. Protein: CSATDRFDYEQYF.

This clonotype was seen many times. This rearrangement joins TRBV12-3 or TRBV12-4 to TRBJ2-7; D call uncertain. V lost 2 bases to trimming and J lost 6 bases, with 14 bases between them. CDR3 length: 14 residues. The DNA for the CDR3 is TGTGCCAGCAGTTTAATCCTGAGCCCAGGCGAGCAGTACTTC. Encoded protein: CASSLILSPGEQYF.

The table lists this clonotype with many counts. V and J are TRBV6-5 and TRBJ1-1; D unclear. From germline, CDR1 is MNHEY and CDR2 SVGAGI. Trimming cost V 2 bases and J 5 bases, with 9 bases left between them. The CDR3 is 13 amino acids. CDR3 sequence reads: CASSYREGTEAFF. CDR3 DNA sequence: TGTGCCAGCAGTTACAGGGAAGGAACTGAAGCTTTCTTT.

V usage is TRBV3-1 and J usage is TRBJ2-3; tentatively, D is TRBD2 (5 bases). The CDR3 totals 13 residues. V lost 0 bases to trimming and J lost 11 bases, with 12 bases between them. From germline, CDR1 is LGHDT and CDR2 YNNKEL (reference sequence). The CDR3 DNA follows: TGTGCCAGCAGCCAAGATAGGAAGGCGGGGCAGTATTTT. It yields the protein CASSQDRKAGQYF.

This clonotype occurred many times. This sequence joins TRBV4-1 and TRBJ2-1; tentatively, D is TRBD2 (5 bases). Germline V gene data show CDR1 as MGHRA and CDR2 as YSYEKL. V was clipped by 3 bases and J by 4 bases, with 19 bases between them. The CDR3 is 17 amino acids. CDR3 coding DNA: TGCGCCAGCAGCCACCCACGGGAAACAGTTGGGTACAATGAGCAGTTCTTC. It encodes CASSHPRETVGYNEQFF.

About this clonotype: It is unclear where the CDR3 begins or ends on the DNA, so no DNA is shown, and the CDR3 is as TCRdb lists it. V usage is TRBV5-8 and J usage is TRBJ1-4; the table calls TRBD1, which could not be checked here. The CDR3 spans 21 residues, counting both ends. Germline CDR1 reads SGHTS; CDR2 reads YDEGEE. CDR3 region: CASSFYICSAGNPGQDEKLFF.

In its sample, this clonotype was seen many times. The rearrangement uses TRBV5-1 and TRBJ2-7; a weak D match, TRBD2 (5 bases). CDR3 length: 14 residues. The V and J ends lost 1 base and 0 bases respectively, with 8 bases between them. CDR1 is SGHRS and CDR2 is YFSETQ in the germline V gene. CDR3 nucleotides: TGCGCCAGCAGCTTGTCCGGGGACTCCTACGAGCAGTACTTC. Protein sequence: CASSLSGDSYEQYF.

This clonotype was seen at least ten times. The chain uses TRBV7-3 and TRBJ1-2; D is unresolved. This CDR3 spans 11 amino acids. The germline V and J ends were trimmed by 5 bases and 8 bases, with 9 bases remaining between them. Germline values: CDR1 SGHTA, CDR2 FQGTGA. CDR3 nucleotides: TGTGCCAGCAGCGCCGGTAGGGGCTACACCTTC. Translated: CASSAGRGYTF.

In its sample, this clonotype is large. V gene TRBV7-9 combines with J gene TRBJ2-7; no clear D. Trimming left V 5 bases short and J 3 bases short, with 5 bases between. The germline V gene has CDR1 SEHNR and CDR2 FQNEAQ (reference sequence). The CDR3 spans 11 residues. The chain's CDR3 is CASSDRYEQYF. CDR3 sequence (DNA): TGTGCCAGCAGCGACCGCTACGAGCAGTACTTC. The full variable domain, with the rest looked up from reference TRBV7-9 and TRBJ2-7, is DTGVSQNPRHKITKRGQNVTFRCDPISEHNRLYWYRQTLGQGPEFLTYFQNEAQLEKSRLLSDRFSAERPKGSFSTLEIQRTEQGDSAMYLCASSDRYEQYFGPGTRLTVT.

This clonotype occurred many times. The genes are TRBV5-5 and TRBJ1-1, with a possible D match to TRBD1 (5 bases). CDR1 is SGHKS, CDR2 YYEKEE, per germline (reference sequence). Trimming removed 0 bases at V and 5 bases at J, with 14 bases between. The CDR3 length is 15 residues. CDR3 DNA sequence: TGTGCCAGCAGCTTGGAGGGACCGTTGGGAACTGAAGCTTTCTTT. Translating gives CASSLEGPLGTEAFF. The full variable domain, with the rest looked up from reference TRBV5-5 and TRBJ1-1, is DAGVTQSPTHLIKTRGQQVTLRCSPISGHKSVSWYQQVLGQGPQFIFQYYEKEERGRGNFPDRFSARQFPNYSSELNVNALLLGDSALYLCASSLEGPLGTEAFFGQGTRLTVV.

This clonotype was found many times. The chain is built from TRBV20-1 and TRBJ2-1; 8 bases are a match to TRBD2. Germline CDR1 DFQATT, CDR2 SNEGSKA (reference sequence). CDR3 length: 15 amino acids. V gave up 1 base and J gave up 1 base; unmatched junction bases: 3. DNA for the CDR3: TGCAGTGCTAGAGTGGTAGCGGGATCCTACAATGAGCAGTTCTTC. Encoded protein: CSARVVAGSYNEQFF.

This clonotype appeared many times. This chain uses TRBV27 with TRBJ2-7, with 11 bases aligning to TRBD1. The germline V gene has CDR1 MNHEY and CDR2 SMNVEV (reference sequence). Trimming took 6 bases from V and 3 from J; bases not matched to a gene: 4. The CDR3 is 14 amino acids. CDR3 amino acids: CASSPGTGGYEQYF. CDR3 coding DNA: TGTGCCAGCAGCCCCGGGACAGGGGGCTACGAGCAGTACTTC.

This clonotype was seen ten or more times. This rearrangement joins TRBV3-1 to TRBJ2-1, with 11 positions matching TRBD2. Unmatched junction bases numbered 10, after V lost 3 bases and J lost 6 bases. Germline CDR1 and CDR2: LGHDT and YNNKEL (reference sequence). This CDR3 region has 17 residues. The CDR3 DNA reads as TGTGCCAGCAGCCACCCGGGACTAGCGGACATCTCCAATGAGCAGTTCTTC. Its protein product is CASSHPGLADISNEQFF.

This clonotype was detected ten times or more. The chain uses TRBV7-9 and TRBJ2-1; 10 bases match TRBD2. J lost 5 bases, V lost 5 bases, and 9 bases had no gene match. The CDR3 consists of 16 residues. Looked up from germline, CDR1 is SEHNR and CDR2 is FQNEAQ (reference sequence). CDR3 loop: CASSPPGLAENNEQFF. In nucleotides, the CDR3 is TGTGCCAGCAGCCCGCCCGGACTAGCGGAGAACAATGAGCAGTTCTTC.

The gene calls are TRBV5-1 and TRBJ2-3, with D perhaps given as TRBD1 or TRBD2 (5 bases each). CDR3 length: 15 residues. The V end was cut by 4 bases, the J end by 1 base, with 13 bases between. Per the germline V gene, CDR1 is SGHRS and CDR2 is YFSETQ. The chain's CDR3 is CASSKIMGGTDTQYF. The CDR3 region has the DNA TGCGCCAGCAGCAAGATCATGGGGGGCACAGATACGCAGTATTTT.